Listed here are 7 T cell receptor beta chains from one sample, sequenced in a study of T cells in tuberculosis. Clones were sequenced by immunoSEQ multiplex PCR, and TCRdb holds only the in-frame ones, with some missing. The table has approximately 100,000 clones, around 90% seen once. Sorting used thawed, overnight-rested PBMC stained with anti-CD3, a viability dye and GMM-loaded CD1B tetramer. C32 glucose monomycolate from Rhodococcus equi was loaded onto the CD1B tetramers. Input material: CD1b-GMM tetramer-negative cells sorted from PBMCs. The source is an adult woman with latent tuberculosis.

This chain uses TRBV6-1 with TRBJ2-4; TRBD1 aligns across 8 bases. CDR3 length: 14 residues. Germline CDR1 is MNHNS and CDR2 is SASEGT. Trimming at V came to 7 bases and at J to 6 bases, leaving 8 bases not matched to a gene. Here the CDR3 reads CASIPGGSANIQYF. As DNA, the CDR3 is TGTGCCAGCATCCCAGGGGGCTCTGCAAACATTCAGTACTTC.

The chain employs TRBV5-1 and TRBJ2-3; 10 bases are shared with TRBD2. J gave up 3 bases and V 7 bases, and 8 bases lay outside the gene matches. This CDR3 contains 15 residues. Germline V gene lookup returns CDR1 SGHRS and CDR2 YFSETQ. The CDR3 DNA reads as TGCGCCAGCGGAGGAGCGGGGGGGCGGACAGATACGCAGTATTTT. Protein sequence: CASGGAGGRTDTQYF.

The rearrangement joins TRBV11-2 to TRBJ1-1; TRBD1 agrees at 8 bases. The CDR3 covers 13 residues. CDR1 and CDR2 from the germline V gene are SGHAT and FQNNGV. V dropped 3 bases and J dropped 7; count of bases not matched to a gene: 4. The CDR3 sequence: CASSFGQGGEAFF. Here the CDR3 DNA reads TGTGCCAGCAGCTTTGGACAGGGCGGTGAAGCTTTCTTT.

CDR3 protein: CASSQRTIVETQYF. The CDR3 DNA is TGTGCCAGCAGCCAGCGAACCATTGTTGAGACCCAGTACTTC. The V and J genes are TRBV6-6 and TRBJ2-5, with D uncertain. Per germline, CDR1 MNHNY and CDR2 SVGAGI (reference sequence). The length of the CDR3 is 14 residues. V shed 6 bases and J shed 5 bases, with 16 bases lying between them.

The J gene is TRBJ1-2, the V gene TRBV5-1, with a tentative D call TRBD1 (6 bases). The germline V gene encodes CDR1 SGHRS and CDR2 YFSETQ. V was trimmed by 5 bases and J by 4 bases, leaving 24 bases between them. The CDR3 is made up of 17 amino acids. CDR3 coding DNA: TGCGCCAGCAGATACAGCGTTCGGGACAAGGAGATCTATGGCTACACCTTC. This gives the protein CASRYSVRDKEIYGYTF.

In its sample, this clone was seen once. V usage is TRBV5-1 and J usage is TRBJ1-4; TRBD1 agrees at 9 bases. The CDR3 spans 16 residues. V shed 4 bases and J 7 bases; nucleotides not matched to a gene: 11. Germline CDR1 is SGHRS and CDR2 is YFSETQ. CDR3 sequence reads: CASSGVGTGNREKLFF. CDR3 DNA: TGCGCCAGCAGCGGAGTTGGGACAGGGAATCGTGAAAAACTGTTTTTT.

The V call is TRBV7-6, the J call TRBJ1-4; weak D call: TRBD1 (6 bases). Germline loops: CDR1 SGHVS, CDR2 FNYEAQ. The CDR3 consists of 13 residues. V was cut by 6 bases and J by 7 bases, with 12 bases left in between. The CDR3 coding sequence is TGTGCCAGCAGTCCCAGGGGAGCTGAAAAACTGTTTTTT. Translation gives CASSPRGAEKLFF.